The T cell receptor beta chain described here comes from a study of blood T cells in healthy people across ages. Combining a sample-barcoded 5' primer with a J-beta primer mix, a second PCR ran for roughly 6 to 11 cycles. MiXCR, applied by TCRdb to the 5' RACE reads, yields one record per CDR3 protein. The sample holds over 1.5 million distinct CDR3 sequences; around half are singletons and the top ten take more than 2%. Isolated per sample were at least 6 million PBMCs. Extraction of total RNA produced a minimum of 5 micrograms from each sample. The sequenced sample was blood. The origin of this receptor is a woman aged 35 to 49 in good health.

The CDR3 DNA reads TGTGCCAGCAGCTCCGTCGACAGGGGGCTGGCCGGGGAGCTGTTTTTT. It specifies CASSSVDRGLAGELFF. This chain uses TRBV28 with TRBJ2-2; TRBD1 matches at 10 bases. The CDR3 is 16 residues long. The germline V gene encodes CDR1 MDHEN and CDR2 SYDVKM. Germline trimming cut 6 bases from V and 6 bases from J; bases unmatched to any gene: 10.